The present TCR beta chain was sequenced within a study of T cells of healthy individuals. V was cut by 4 bases and J by 4 bases, with 12 bases left in between. This CDR3 is 14 amino acids long. CDR1 is ENHRY, CDR2 SYGVKD, per germline. TCRdb itself ran the 5' RACE reads through MiXCR, one entry per CDR3 protein. This table holds about 53,000 distinct CDR3 sequences, approximately 14% found once. This clonotype came up a few times. This TCR was recovered from a human donor in good health. This rearrangement joins TRBV10-3 to TRBJ2-3, with D uncertain. The CDR3 DNA reads TGTGCCATCAGTGGAAGGGATGGGGCAGATACGCAGTATTTT. Translating it yields CAISGRDGADTQYF.